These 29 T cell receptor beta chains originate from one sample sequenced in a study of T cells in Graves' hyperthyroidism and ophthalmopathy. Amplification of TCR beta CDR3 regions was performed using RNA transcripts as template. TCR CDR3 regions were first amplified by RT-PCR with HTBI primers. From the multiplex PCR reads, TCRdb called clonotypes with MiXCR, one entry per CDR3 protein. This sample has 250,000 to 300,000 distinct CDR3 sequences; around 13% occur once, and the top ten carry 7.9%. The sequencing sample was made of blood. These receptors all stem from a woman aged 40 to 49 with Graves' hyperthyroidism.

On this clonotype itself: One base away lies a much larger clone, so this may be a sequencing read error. The CDR3 reads CSGQVSLADTDTQYF. The CDR3 nucleotides are TGCAGTGGGCAAGTATCACTAGCGGACACAGATACGCAGTATTTT. This rearrangement joins TRBV20-1 to TRBJ2-3; 8 bases align to TRBD2. This CDR3 has 15 residues. V was clipped by 7 bases and J by 2 bases; unmatched bases: 11. Germline CDR1 reads DFQATT; CDR2 reads SNEGSKA (reference sequence).

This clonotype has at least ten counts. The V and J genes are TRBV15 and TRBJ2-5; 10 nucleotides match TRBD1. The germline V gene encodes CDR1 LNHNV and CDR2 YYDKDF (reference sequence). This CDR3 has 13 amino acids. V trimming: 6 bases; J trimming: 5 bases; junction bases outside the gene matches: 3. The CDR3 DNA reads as TGTGCCACCAGGGACAGGGGGAGGGAGACCCAGTACTTC. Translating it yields CATRDRGRETQYF.

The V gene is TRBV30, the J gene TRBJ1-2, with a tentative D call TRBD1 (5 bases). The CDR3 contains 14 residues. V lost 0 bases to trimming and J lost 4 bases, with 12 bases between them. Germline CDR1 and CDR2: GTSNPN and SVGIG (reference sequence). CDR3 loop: CAWSVPTETYGYTF. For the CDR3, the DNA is TGTGCCTGGAGTGTACCGACAGAGACCTATGGCTACACCTTC.

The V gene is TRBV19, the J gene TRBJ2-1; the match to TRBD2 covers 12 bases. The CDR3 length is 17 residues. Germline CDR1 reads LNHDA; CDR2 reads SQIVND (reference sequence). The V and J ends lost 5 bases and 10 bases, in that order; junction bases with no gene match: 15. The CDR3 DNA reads TGTGCCAGTAGTCCCCCCCGAGGACTAGCGGGAATCGACGAGCAGTTCTTC. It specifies CASSPPRGLAGIDEQFF.

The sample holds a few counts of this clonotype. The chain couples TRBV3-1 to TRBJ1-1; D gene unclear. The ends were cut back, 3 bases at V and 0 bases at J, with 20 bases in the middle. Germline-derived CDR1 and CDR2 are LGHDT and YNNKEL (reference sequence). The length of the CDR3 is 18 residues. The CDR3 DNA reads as TGTGCCAGCAGCCAGGGTAAGTTGAAAGGGAAAATGAACACTGAAGCTTTCTTT. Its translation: CASSQGKLKGKMNTEAFF.

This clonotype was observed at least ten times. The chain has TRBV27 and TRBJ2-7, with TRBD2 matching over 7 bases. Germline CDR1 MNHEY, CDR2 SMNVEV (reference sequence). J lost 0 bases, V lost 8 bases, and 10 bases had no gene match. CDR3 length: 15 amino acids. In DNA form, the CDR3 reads TGTGCCAGCCATCCCTGGGGGAGGGTCTCCTACGAGCAGTACTTC. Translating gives CASHPWGRVSYEQYF.

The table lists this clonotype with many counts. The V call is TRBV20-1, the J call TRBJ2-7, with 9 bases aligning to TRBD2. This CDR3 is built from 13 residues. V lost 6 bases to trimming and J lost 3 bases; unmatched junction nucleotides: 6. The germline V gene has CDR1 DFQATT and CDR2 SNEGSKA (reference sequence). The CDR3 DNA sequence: TGCAGTGCCCCCGGACTAGCGATCTACGAGCAGTACTTC. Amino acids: CSAPGLAIYEQYF.

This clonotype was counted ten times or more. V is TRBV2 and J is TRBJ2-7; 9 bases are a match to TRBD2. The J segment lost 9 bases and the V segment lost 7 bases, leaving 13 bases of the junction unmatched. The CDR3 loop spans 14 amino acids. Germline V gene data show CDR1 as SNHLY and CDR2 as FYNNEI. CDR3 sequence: CASTPTSGRARQYF. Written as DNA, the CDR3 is TGTGCCAGCACCCCGACTAGCGGAAGGGCTCGGCAGTACTTC.

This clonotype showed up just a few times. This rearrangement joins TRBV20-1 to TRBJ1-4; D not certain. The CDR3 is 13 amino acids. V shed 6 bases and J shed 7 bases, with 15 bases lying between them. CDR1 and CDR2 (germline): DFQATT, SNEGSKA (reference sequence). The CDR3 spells CSAMGLEVEKLFF. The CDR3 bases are TGCAGTGCCATGGGATTAGAAGTTGAAAAACTGTTTTTT.

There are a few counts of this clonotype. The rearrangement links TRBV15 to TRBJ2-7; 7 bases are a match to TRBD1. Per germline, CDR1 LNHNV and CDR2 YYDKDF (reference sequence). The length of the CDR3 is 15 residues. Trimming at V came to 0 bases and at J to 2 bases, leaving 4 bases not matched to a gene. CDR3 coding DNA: TGTGCCACCAGCAGAGATCGGACAGGCGCCTACGAGCAGTACTTC. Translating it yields CATSRDRTGAYEQYF.

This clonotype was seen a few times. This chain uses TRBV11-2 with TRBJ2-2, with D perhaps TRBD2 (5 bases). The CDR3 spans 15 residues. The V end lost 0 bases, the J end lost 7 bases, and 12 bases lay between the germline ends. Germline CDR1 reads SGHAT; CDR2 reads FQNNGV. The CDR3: CASSLEAGIGGELFF. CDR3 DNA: TGTGCCAGCAGCTTAGAGGCCGGGATCGGCGGGGAGCTGTTTTTT. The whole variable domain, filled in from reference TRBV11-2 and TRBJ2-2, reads EAGVAQSPRYKIIEKRQSVAFWCNPISGHATLYWYQQILGQGPKLLIQFQNNGVVDDSQLPKDRFSAERLKGVDSTLKIQPAKLEDSAVYLCASSLEAGIGGELFFGEGSRLTVL.

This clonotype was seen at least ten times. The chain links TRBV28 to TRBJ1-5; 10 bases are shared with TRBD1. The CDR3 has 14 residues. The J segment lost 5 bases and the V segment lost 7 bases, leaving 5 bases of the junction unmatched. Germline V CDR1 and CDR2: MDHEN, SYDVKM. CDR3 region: CASNPTGGYQPQHF. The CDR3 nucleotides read TGTGCCAGCAACCCGACAGGGGGCTATCAGCCCCAGCATTTT. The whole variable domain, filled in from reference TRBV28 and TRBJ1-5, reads DVKVTQSSRYLVKRTGEKVFLECVQDMDHENMFWYRQDPGLGLRLIYFSYDVKMKEKGDIPEGYSVSREKKERFSLILESASTNQTSMYLCASNPTGGYQPQHFGDGTRLSIL.

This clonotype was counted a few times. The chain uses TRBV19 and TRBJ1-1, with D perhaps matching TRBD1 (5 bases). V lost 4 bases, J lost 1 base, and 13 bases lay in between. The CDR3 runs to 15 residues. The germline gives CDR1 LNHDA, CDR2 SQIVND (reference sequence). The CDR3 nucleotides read TGTGCCAGTAGTAGGGTGGGACTGCCGAACACTGAAGCTTTCTTT. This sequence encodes CASSRVGLPNTEAFF.

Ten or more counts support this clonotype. The CDR3 sequence: CASSPQGGGFQPQHF. The CDR3 region has the DNA TGTGCCAGCTCACCACAGGGTGGGGGATTTCAGCCCCAGCATTTT. The V gene is TRBV18, the J gene TRBJ1-5; D perhaps matches TRBD1 (5 bases). CDR3 length: 15 residues. Trimming left V 1 base short and J 6 bases short, with 13 bases between. CDR1 and CDR2 (germline): KGHSH, LQKENI.

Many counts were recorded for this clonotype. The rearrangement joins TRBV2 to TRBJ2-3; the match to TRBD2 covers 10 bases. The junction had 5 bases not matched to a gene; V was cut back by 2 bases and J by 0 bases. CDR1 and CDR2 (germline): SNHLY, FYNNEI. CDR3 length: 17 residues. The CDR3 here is CASSENSGRASTDTQYF. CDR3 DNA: TGTGCCAGCAGTGAAAACAGCGGGAGGGCTAGCACAGATACGCAGTATTTT.

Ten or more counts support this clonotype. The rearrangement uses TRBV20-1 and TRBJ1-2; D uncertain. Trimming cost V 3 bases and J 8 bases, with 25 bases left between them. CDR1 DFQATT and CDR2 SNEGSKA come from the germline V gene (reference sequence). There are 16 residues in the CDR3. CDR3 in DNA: TGCAGTGCTAGTCACCTGAGGGAAGGCGCGGATGAAGGCTACACCTTC. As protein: CSASHLREGADEGYTF.

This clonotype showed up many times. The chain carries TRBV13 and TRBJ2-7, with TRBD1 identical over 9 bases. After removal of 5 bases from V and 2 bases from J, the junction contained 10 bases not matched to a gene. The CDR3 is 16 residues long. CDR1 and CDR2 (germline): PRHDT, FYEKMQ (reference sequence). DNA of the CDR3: TGTGCCAGCAGCACCCGACAGGGGGGCAAAACCTACGAGCAGTACTTC. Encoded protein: CASSTRQGGKTYEQYF.

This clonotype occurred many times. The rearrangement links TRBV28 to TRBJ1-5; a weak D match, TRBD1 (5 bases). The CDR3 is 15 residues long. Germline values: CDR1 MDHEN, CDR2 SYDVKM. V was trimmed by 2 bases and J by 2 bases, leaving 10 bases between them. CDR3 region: CASSLRQGGNQPQHF. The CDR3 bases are TGTGCCAGCAGTTTAAGGCAGGGTGGCAATCAGCCCCAGCATTTT.

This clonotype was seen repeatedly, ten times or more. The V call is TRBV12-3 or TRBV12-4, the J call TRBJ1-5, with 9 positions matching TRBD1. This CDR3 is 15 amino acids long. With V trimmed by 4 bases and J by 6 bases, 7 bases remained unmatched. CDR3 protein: CASSSTDRGGQPQHF. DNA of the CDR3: TGTGCCAGCAGTTCTACGGACAGGGGAGGTCAGCCCCAGCATTTT.

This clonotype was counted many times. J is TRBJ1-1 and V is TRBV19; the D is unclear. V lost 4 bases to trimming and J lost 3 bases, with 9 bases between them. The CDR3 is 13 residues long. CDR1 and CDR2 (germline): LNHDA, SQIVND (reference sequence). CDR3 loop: CASSSLPDTEAFF. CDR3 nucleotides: TGTGCCAGTAGTAGTTTACCAGACACTGAAGCTTTCTTT.

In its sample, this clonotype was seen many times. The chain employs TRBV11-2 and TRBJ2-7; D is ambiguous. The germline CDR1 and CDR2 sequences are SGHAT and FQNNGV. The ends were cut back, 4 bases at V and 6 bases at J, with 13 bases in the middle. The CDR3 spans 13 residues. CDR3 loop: CASSSAGVGEQYF. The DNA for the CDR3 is TGTGCCAGCAGCTCCGCCGGAGTGGGCGAGCAGTACTTC.

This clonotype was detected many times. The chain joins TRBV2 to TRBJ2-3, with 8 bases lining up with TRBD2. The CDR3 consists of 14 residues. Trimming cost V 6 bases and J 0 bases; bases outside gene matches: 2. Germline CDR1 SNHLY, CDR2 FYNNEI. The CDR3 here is CASRVAGSTDTQYF. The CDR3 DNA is TGTGCCAGCAGAGTAGCGGGAAGCACAGATACGCAGTATTTT.

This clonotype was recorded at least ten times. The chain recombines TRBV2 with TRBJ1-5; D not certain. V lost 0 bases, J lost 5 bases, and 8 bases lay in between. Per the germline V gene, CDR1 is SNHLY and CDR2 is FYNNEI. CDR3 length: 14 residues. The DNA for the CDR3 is TGTGCCAGCAGTGAAGCTCTGAGGGATCAGCCCCAGCATTTT. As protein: CASSEALRDQPQHF.

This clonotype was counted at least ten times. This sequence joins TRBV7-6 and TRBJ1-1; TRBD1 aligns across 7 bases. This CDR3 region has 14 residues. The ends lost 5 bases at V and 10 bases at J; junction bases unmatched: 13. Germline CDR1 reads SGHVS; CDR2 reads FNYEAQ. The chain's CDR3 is CASSQRGDSVIAFF. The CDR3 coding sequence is TGTGCCAGCAGCCAAAGAGGGGACAGCGTAATAGCTTTCTTT. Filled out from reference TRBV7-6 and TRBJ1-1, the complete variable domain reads GAGVSQSPRYKVTKRGQDVALRCDPISGHVSLYWYRQALGQGPEFLTYFNYEAQQDKSGLPNDRFSAERPEGSISTLTIQRTEQRDSAMYRCASSQRGDSVIAFFGQGTRLTVV.

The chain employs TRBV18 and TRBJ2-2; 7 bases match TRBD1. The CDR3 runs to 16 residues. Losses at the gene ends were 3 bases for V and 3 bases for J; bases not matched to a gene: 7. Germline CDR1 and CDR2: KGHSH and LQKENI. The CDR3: CASSPLRDRYTGELFF. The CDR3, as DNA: TGTGCCAGCTCACCGTTAAGGGACAGATACACCGGGGAGCTGTTTTTT.

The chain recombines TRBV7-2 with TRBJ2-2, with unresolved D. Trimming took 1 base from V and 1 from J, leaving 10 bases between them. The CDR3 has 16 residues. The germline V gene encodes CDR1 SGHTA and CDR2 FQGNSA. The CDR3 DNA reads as TGTGCCAGCAGCTTAGTAGCCACCAGGAACACCGGGGAGCTGTTTTTT. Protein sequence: CASSLVATRNTGELFF.

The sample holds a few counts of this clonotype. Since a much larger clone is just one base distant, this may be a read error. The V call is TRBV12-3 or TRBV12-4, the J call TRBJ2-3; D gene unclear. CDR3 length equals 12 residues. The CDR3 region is CASSLPTDTRYF. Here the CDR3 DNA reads TGTGCCAGCAGTTTACCCACAGATACGCGGTATTTT.

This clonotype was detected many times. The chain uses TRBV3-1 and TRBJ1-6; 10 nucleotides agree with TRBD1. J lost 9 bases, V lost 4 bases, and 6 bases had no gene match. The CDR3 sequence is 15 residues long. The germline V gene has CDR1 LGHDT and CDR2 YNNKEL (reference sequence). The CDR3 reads CASSPDRTGGSPLHF. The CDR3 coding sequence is TGTGCCAGCAGCCCCGACCGGACAGGGGGTTCACCCCTCCACTTT.

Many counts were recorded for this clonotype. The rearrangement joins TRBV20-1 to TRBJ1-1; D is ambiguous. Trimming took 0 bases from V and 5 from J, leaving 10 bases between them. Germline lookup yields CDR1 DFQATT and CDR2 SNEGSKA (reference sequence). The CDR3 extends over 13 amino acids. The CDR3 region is CSARESPRTEAFF. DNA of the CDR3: TGCAGTGCTAGAGAGTCCCCAAGGACTGAAGCTTTCTTT.